This T cell receptor (beta chain) is from a study of control samples from healthy donors and cancer patients. TCRdb's copy holds only in-frame clones and misses some; the assay was immunoSEQ multiplex PCR. The sample includes over 150,000 clones, 90% to 95% of them seen just once. Trimming pared 0 bases from V and 4 bases from J, leaving 9 bases between. Germline V lookup: CDR1 SGHTA, CDR2 FQGNSA. This CDR3 contains 14 residues. This chain joins TRBV7-2 and TRBJ1-2; a possible D gene is TRBD1 (5 bases). The source is a woman aged 18-30 years in good health. Sequenced: blood. The CDR3 loop reads CASSLAGEGYGYTF. As DNA, the CDR3 is TGTGCCAGCAGCTTAGCAGGGGAAGGCTATGGCTACACCTTC.